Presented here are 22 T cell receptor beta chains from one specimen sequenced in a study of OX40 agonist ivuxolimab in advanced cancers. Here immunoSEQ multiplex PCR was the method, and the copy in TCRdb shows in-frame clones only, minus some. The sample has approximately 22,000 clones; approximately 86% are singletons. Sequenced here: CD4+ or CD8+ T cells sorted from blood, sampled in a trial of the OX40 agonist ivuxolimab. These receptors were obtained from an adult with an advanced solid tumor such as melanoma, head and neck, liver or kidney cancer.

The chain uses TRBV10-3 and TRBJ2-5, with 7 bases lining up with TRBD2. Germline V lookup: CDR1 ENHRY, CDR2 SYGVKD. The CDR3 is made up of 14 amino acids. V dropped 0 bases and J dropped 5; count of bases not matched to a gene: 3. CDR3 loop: CAISESGEGETQYF. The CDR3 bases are TGTGCCATCAGTGAGTCAGGGGAGGGGGAGACCCAGTACTTC.

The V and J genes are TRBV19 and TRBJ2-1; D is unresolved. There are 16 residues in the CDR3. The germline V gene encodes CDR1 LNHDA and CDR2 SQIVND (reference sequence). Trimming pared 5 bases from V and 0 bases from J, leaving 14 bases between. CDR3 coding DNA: TGTGCCAGTAGTGGTGACTCCTTCAGCTCCTACAATGAGCAGTTCTTC. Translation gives CASSGDSFSSYNEQFF.

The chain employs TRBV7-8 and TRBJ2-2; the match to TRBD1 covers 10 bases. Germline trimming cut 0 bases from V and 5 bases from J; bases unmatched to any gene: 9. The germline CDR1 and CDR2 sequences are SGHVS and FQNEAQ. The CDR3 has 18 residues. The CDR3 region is CASSLARGTGVGTGELFF. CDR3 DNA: TGTGCCAGCAGCTTAGCGCGAGGGACAGGGGTGGGGACCGGGGAGCTGTTTTTT.

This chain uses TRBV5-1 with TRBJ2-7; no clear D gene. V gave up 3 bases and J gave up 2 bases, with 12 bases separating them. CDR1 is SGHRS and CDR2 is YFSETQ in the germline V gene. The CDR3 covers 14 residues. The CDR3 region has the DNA TGCGCCAGCAGCTCTACGGGTCCGACCTACGAGCAGTACTTC. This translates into CASSSTGPTYEQYF.

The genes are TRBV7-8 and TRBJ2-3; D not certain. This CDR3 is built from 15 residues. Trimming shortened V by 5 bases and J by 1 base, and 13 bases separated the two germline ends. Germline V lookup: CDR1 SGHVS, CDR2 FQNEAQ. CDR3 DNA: TGTGCCAGCAGCCTAGGGTGGGCGCGCACAGATACGCAGTATTTT. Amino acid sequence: CASSLGWARTDTQYF.

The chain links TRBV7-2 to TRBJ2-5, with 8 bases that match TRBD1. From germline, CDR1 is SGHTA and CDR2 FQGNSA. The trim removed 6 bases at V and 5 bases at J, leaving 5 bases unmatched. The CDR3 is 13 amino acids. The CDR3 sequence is CASSRTGGETQYF. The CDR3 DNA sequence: TGTGCCAGCAGTCGTACAGGGGGGGAGACCCAGTACTTC.

The CDR3 DNA is TGTGCCAGCAGCCTCCCTCGACAGGGTTTAGTAGGAAACACCATATATTTT. The encoded protein is CASSLPRQGLVGNTIYF. The chain employs TRBV7-2 and TRBJ1-3; 7 nucleotides align to TRBD1. Looked up from germline, CDR1 is SGHTA and CDR2 is FQGNSA. The junction had 14 bases not matched to a gene; V was cut back by 5 bases and J by 4 bases. The CDR3 has 17 residues.

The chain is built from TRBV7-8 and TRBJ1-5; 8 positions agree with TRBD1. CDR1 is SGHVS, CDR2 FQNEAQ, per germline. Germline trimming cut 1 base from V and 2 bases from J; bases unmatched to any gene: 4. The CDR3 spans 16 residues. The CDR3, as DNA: TGTGCCAGCAGCTTAGTGGCAGGGGGCGGCAATCAGCCCCAGCATTTT. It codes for CASSLVAGGGNQPQHF.

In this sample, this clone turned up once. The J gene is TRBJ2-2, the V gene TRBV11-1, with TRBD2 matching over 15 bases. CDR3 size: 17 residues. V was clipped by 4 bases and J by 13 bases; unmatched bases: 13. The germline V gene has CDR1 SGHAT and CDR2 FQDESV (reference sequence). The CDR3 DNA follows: TGTGCCAGCAGCTCCCACCCCATGGGACTAGCGGGGGGACGGCTGTTTTTT. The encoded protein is CASSSHPMGLAGGRLFF.

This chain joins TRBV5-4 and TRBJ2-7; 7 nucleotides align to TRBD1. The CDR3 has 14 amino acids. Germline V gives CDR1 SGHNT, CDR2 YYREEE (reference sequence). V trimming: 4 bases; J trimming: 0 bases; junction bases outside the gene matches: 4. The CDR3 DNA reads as TGTGCCAGCAGCCCGGGACAGCACTCCTACGAGCAGTACTTC. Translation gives CASSPGQHSYEQYF.

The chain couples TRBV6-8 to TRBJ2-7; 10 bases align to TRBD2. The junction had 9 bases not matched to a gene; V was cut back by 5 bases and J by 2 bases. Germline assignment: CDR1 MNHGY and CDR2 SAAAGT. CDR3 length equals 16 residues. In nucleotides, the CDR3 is TGTGCCAGCAGTAACAGGGGACTAGCGTTTGCCTACGAGCAGTACTTC. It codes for CASSNRGLAFAYEQYF.

The CDR3 sequence is CASSWDYQNTGELFF. The CDR3 nucleotides are TGTGCCAGCAGCTGGGACTATCAAAACACCGGGGAGCTGTTTTTT. The chain couples TRBV7-2 to TRBJ2-2; TRBD2 matches 7 bases. The CDR3 is made up of 15 amino acids. CDR1 and CDR2 (germline): SGHTA, FQGNSA. J lost 2 bases, V lost 4 bases, and 4 bases had no gene match. Combining the CDR3 with reference TRBV7-2 and TRBJ2-2 gives the whole variable domain GAGVSQSPSNKVTEKGKDVELRCDPISGHTALYWYRQSLGQGLEFLIYFQGNSAPDKSGLPSDRFSAERTGGSVSTLTIQRTQQEDSAVYLCASSWDYQNTGELFFGEGSRLTVL.

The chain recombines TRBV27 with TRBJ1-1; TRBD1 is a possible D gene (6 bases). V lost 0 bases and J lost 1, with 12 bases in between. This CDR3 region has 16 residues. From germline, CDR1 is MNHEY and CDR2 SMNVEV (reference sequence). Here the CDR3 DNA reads TGTGCCAGCAGTTTATCGAGGGACATTGCGAACACTGAAGCTTTCTTT. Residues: CASSLSRDIANTEAFF.

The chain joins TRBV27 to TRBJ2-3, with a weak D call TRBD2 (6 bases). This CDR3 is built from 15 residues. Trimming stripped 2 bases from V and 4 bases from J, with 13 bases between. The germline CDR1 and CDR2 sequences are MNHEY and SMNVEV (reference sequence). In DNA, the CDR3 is TGTGCCAGCAGTTTAAGGGACGGAGGGGCAGATACGCAGTATTTT. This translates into CASSLRDGGADTQYF.

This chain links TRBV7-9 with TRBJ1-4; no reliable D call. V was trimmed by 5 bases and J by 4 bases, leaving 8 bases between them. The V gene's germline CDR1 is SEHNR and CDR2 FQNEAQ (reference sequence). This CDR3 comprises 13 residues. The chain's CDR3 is CASSRLNNEKLFF. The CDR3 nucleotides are TGTGCCAGCAGCCGACTCAATAATGAAAAACTGTTTTTT.

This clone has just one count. The CDR3 nucleotides read TGTGCCAGCAGCTTGATAGGGGTGGCGGGAGAGAACAATGAGCAGTTCTTC. Amino acid sequence: CASSLIGVAGENNEQFF. V usage is TRBV11-1 and J usage is TRBJ2-1; 7 bases fit TRBD2. The germline V gene encodes CDR1 SGHAT and CDR2 FQDESV (reference sequence). Trimming at V came to 3 bases and at J to 5 bases, leaving 13 bases not matched to a gene. CDR3 size: 17 residues.

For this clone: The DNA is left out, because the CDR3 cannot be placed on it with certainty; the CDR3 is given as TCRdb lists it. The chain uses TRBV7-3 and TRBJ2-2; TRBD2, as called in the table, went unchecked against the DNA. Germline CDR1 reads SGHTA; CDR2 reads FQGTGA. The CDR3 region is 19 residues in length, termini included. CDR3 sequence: CASSLPRGPLSREAGSCFF.

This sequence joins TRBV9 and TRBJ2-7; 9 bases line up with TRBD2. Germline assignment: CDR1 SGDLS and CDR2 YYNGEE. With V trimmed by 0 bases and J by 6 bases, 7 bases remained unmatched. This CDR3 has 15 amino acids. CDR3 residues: CASSVGVSGGSEQYF. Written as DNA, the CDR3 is TGTGCCAGCAGCGTAGGGGTTAGCGGGGGTTCCGAGCAGTACTTC.

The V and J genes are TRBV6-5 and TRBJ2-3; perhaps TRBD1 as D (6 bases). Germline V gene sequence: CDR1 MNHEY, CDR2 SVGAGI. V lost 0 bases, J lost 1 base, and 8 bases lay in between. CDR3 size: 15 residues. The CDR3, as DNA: TGTGCCAGCAGTTACTCCCCAGGGGGCACAGATACGCAGTATTTT. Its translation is CASSYSPGGTDTQYF.

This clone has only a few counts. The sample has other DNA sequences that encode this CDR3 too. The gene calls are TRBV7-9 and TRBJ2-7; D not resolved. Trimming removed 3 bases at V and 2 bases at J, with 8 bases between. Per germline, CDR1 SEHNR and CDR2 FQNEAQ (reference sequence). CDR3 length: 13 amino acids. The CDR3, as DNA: TGTGCCAGCAGCTTGGGAACGGCCTACGAGCAGTACTTC. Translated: CASSLGTAYEQYF.

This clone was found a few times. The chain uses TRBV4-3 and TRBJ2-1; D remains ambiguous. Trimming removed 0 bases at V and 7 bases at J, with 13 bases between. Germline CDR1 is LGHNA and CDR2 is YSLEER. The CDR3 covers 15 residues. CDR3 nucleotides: TGCGCCAGCAGCCAAGATGGCGCGCGGCAGAATGAGCAGTTCTTC. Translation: CASSQDGARQNEQFF.

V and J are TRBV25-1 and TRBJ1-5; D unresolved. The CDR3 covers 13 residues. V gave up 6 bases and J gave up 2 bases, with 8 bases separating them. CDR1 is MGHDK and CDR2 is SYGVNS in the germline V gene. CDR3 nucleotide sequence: TGTGCCAGCAGCCCTTCGGGCAATCAGCCCCAGCATTTT. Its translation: CASSPSGNQPQHF. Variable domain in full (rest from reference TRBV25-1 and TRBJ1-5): EADIYQTPRYLVIGTGKKITLECSQTMGHDKMYWYQQDPGMELHLIHYSYGVNSTEKGDLSSESTVSRIRTEHFPLTLESARPSHTSQYLCASSPSGNQPQHFGDGTRLSIL.